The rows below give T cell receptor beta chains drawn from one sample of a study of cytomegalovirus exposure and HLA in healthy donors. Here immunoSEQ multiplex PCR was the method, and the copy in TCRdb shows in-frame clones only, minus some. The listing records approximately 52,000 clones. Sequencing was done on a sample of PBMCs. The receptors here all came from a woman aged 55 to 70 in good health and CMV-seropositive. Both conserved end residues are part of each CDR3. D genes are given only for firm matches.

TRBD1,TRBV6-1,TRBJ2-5,TGTGCCAGCGAGCGACAGGGTAGAATTGAGACCCAGTACTTC,CASERQGRIETQYF
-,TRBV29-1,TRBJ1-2,TGCAGCGTCGTGGACAGTGAGATCGGCTACACCTTC,CSVVDSEIGYTF
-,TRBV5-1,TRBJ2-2,TGCGCCAGCAGCTTAAGGGGGTCGTCCGGGGAGCTGTTTTTT,CASSLRGSSGELFF
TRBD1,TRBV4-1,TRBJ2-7,TGCGCCAGCAGCCAAGATGGGGGACAGGGACGGGGGGAGCAGTACTTC,CASSQDGGQGRGEQYF
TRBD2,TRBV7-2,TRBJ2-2,TGTGCCAGCAGCCCTCGCCTAGCGGGGTCCACCGGGGAGCTGTTTTTT,CASSPRLAGSTGELFF
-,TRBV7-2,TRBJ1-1,TGTGCCAGCAGCTTACCGCGGGATGGCACTGAAGCTTTCTTT,CASSLPRDGTEAFF
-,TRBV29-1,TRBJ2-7,TGCAGCGTTGAGGGCCTCAGGGGCCCTTACGAGCAGTACTTC,CSVEGLRGPYEQYF
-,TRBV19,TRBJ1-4,TGTGCCAGTAGTACTCGCAGGGTTAATGAAAAACTGTTTTTT,CASSTRRVNEKLFF
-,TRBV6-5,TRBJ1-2,TGTGCCAGCAGTTACGGGGCAGGCACGCATGGCTACACCTTC,CASSYGAGTHGYTF
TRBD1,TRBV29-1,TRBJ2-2,TGCAGCGCCCGACAGGGGGCGGGCGGGGAGCTGTTTTTT,CSARQGAGGELFF
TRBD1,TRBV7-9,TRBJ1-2,TGTGCCAGCAGCTTAAATCAGGGGGCCTATGGCTACACCTTC,CASSLNQGAYGYTF
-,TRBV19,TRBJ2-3,TGTGCCAGTAGTATACCGGCAGGGGTGTCAGATACGCAGTATTTT,CASSIPAGVSDTQYF
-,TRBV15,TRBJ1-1,TGTGCCACCAGCAGAGATTTCGGGAACACTGAAGCTTTCTTT,CATSRDFGNTEAFF
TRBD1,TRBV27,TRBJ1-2,TGTGCCAGCAGCCCCCCAGGGGGTGGCTACACCTTC,CASSPPGGGYTF
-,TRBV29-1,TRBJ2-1,TGCAGCGTTGAGCCGGTTAAACAGGGCGGCGCGACCCGGCAGTTCTTC,CSVEPVKQGGATRQFF
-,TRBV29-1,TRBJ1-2,TGCAGCGTTGGGCAGGACTATGGCTACACCTTC,CSVGQDYGYTF
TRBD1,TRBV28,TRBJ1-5,TGTGCCAGCAGTTCACCGGGACAGAAGAATCAGCCCCAGCATTTT,CASSSPGQKNQPQHF
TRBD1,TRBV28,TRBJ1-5,TGTGCCAGCAGTACGACAGGGGGGAGCAATCAGCCCCAGCATTTT,CASSTTGGSNQPQHF
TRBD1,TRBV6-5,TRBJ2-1,TGTGCCAGCAGAAAAACAGGGGTGGATGAGCAGTTCTTC,CASRKTGVDEQFF
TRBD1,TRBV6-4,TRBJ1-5,TGTGCCAGCAGTCACCCGGAAGACAGGGATTGGCGACAGCCCCAGCATTTT,CASSHPEDRDWRQPQHF
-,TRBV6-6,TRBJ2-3,TGTGCCAGCAGCCTTGGTGGGGGCGGCACAGATACGCAGTATTTT,CASSLGGGGTDTQYF
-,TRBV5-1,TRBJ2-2,TGCGCCAGCAGCGAGGAGGGGACCGGGGAGCTGTTTTTT,CASSEEGTGELFF
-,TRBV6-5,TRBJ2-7,TGTGCCAGCAGTTACCAGCAGGGGATTTCCTACGAGCAGTACTTC,CASSYQQGISYEQYF
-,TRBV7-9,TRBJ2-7,TGTGCCAGCAGCTATCTCTACGAGCAGTACTTC,CASSYLYEQYF
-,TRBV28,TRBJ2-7,TGTGCCAGCAGACTCCCATACGAGCAGTACTTC,CASRLPYEQYF
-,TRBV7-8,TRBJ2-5,TGTGCCAGCGGCCAACAGGGTATCCAAGAGACCCAGTACTTC,CASGQQGIQETQYF
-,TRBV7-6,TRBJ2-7,TGTGCCAGCAGCTCTTCCCTACTTTCCTACGAGCAGTACTTC,CASSSSLLSYEQYF
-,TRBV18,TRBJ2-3,TGTGCCAGCTCACCACCGCAAGGGGGTACGCAGTATTTT,CASSPPQGGTQYF
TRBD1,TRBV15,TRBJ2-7,TGTGCCACCAGCAGTCCGGGACAGGGAGGCACCTACGAGCAGTACTTC,CATSSPGQGGTYEQYF
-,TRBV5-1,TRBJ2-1,TGCGCCAGCAGAGGTCGGGCTAGCAGCCTCGATGAGCAGTTCTTC,CASRGRASSLDEQFF
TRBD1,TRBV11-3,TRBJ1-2,TGTGCCAGCAGCTTATCCGGGACAGGGGGGGATGGCTACACCTTC,CASSLSGTGGDGYTF
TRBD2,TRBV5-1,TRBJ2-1,TGCGCCACCACCTGGACTAGCGGGGGGAGGGAGTGGGTCAATGAGCAGTTCTTC,CATTWTSGGREWVNEQFF
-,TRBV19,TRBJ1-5,TGTGCCAGTAGAGGCAGGGAGGGCAATCAGCCCCAGCATTTT,CASRGREGNQPQHF
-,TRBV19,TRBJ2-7,TGTGCCAGCGCCGGCCTGGCAGGCTACGAGCAGTACTTC,CASAGLAGYEQYF
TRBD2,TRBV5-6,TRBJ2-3,TGTGCCAGCAGCTTAACGGGACTAGCGGGGGAAGATACGCAGTATTTT,CASSLTGLAGEDTQYF
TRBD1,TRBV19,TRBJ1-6,TGTGCCAGTAGTCTCTCCGTCGGGACAGTGAATTCACCCCTCCACTTT,CASSLSVGTVNSPLHF
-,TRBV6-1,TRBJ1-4,TGTGCCAGCAGCGAGCGGGGAGCATCTGAAAAACTGTTTTTT,CASSERGASEKLFF
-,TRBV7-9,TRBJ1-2,TGTGCCACGCCTCTACGTAATGGCTACACCTTC,CATPLRNGYTF
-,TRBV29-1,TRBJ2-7,TGCAGCGTTGGTGGGGGGACGGTCTACGAGCAGTACTTC,CSVGGGTVYEQYF
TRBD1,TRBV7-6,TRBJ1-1,TGTGCCAGCAGCTCCGGGACAGTGAACACTGAAGCTTTCTTT,CASSSGTVNTEAFF
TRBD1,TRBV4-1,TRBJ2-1,TGCGCCAGCAGCCAAGATCAGGACAGGGGGTTCTCCGACAATGAGCAGTTCTTC,CASSQDQDRGFSDNEQFF
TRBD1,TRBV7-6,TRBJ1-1,TGTGCCAGCAGCAAGTACAGGGGGTCTGAAGATTTCTTT,CASSKYRGSEDFF
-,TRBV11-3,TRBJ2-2,TGTGCCAGCAGCTTAGATCGAGGTTCCGGGGAGCTGTTTTTT,CASSLDRGSGELFF
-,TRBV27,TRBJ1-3,TGTGCCAGCAGTCCCTCTCACGACAGGTCCTCTGGAAACACCATATATTTT,CASSPSHDRSSGNTIYF
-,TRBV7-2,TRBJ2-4,TGTGCCAGCAGCTTAGGGTCAGGGATGGGCATTCAGTACTTC,CASSLGSGMGIQYF